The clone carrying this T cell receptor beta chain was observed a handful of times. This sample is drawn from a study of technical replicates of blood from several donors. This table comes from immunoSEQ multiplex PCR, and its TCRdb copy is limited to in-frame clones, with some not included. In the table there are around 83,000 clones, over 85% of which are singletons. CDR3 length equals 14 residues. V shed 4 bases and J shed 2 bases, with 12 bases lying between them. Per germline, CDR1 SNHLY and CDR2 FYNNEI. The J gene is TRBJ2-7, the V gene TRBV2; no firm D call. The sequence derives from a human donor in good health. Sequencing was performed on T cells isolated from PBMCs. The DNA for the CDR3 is TGTGCCAGCAGTGTATCTGTCAGAACCTACGAGCAGTACTTC. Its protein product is CASSVSVRTYEQYF.